These T cell receptor beta chains were read from a single sample in a study of molecular identifiers for immune sequencing clone quantification. TCRdb processed the PCR reads anew with MiXCR; each CDR3 protein has one entry. Of about 640,000 distinct CDR3 sequences in the sample, around 20% are singletons; the top ten hold roughly 0.85%. Sequences were obtained from naive CD8+ T cells from blood, with Jurkat cell RNA spiked in. The receptor set was obtained from a human donor in good health. Some libraries in this study had Jurkat cell RNA spiked in. CDR3s include the opening cysteine and the closing phenylalanine or tryptophan. D genes are given only for firm matches. For some rows the clone size is stated as once, few or many, or as a class when expanded; others skip it.

D: TRBD1; J: TRBJ1-1; V: TRBV19; size: NA; DNA: TGTGCCAGCAAGACAGGGAGTAACACTGAAGCTTTCTTT; CDR3: CASKTGSNTEAFF
D: NA; J: TRBJ1-2; V: TRBV7-2; size: many; DNA: TGTGCCAGCAGCCCCTCCGGGACACCCCTGGGTAGCTATGGCTACACCTTC; CDR3: CASSPSGTPLGSYGYTF
D: NA; J: TRBJ2-1; V: TRBV5-6; size: NA; DNA: TGTGCCAGCAGCTGGGGACATTTTCGGGATGAGCAGTTCTTC; CDR3: CASSWGHFRDEQFF
D: NA; J: TRBJ1-5; V: TRBV5-6; size: many; DNA: TGTGCCAGCAGTTCCGAACAGGGGCCCCAGCATTTT; CDR3: CASSSEQGPQHF
D: NA; J: TRBJ2-5; V: TRBV19; size: NA; DNA: TGTGCCAGTAGTATAGGAGGCTCCCTCCCAGAGACCCAGTACTTC; CDR3: CASSIGGSLPETQYF
D: NA; J: TRBJ1-3; V: TRBV11-2; size: NA; DNA: TGTGCCAGCACCCCAGGCGACAGCCGGCTTTCGGGAAACACCATATATTTT; CDR3: CASTPGDSRLSGNTIYF
D: TRBD2; J: TRBJ2-7; V: TRBV27; size: many; DNA: TGTGCCAGCAGTCCCACCGGGGGGGGAGGGCCGGGTTACGAGCAGTACTTC; CDR3: CASSPTGGGGPGYEQYF
D: NA; J: TRBJ1-6; V: TRBV4-3; size: many; DNA: TGCGCCAGCAGCCAAGCCCAACTCGATAATTCACCCCTCCACTTT; CDR3: CASSQAQLDNSPLHF
D: TRBD1; J: TRBJ2-1; V: TRBV7-6; size: many; DNA: TGTGCCAGCAGCTCAAGACAGGGGACCTACAATGAGCAGTTCTTC; CDR3: CASSSRQGTYNEQFF
D: NA; J: TRBJ2-5; V: TRBV9; size: NA; DNA: TGTGCCAGCAGCGCCGACTGGACTCTTGGGGAGACCCAGTACTTC; CDR3: CASSADWTLGETQYF
D: TRBD1; J: TRBJ2-2; V: TRBV12-5; size: few; DNA: TGTGCTAGTGGCCATCTTGGGATAGGGGGCGTAGGCGGGGAGCTGTTTTTT; CDR3: CASGHLGIGGVGGELFF
D: NA; J: TRBJ2-7; V: TRBV30; size: NA; DNA: TGTGCCTGGAGTGACCGGGACGGAAGCTCCTACAAGCAGTACTTC; CDR3: CAWSDRDGSSYKQYF
D: NA; J: TRBJ1-1; V: TRBV4-3; size: many; DNA: TGCGCCAGCAGCCAAGATCTCCGGACCCTCCTTGAAGCTTTCTTT; CDR3: CASSQDLRTLLEAFF
D: NA; J: TRBJ2-1; V: TRBV19; size: few; DNA: TGTGCCAGTAGTGTAGGTAGCGCATCCTACAATGAGCAGTTCTTC; CDR3: CASSVGSASYNEQFF
D: TRBD1; J: TRBJ2-7; V: TRBV10-2; size: NA; DNA: TGCGCCAGCAGTGAGCGTCCGCCGGGACAGGGGTTTACCTACGAGCAGTACTTC; CDR3: CASSERPPGQGFTYEQYF
D: NA; J: TRBJ1-3; V: TRBV7-9; size: many; DNA: TGTGCCAGCAGCTCCCCGAGCGGCTCTGGAAACACCATATATTTT; CDR3: CASSSPSGSGNTIYF
D: NA; J: TRBJ2-1; V: TRBV21-1; size: few; DNA: TGTGCCAGCAGCAAAGCGCTCCGAGCTGGGAGGGGTGAGCAGTTCTTC; CDR3: CASSKALRAGRGEQFF
D: NA; J: TRBJ2-3; V: TRBV7-6; size: many; DNA: TGTGCCAGCAGCCCTCGTCCAGGGGATAGCACAGATACGCAGTATTTT; CDR3: CASSPRPGDSTDTQYF
D: TRBD2; J: TRBJ2-5; V: TRBV27; size: NA; DNA: TGTGCCAGCAGGGCTAGCGGGGATCGGCAAGAGACCCAGTACTTC; CDR3: CASRASGDRQETQYF
D: TRBD2; J: TRBJ2-3; V: TRBV7-2; size: many; DNA: TGTGCCAGCAGCTCGGGACTAGCGGGGGGATTCACAGATACGCAGTATTTT; CDR3: CASSSGLAGGFTDTQYF
D: TRBD2; J: TRBJ2-7; V: TRBV14; size: many; DNA: TGTGCCAGCAGCCAAGAGGCGGGGGGAGCCTACGAGCAGTACTTC; CDR3: CASSQEAGGAYEQYF
D: TRBD2; J: TRBJ2-7; V: TRBV12-3/TRBV12-4; size: many; DNA: TGTGCCAGCAGTTTCCGACTAGCGGGGGACTACGAGCAGTACTTC; CDR3: CASSFRLAGDYEQYF
D: TRBD2; J: TRBJ2-7; V: TRBV6-5; size: many; DNA: TGTGCCAGCACAATACATGTAGCGGGGGTCTACGAGCAGTACTTC; CDR3: CASTIHVAGVYEQYF
D: NA; J: TRBJ2-7; V: TRBV13; size: many; DNA: TGTGCCAGCACCCTTTACGAAAGCTCCTACGAGCAGTACTTC; CDR3: CASTLYESSYEQYF
D: NA; J: TRBJ1-3; V: TRBV4-2; size: many; DNA: TGTGCCAGCAGCCAAGAGAACTTCTCTGGAAACACCATATATTTT; CDR3: CASSQENFSGNTIYF
D: NA; J: TRBJ2-5; V: TRBV7-9; size: many; DNA: TGTGCCAGCAGCCACCACGGGGTTGGAGAGACCCAGTACTTC; CDR3: CASSHHGVGETQYF
D: NA; J: TRBJ1-5; V: TRBV30; size: few; DNA: TGTGCCTGGACCAATGAAGGGGGTCAGCCCCAGCATTTT; CDR3: CAWTNEGGQPQHF
D: TRBD2; J: TRBJ2-5; V: TRBV6-5; size: many; DNA: TGTGCCAGCAGTTACCTTGGGACTAGAGAAGAGACCCAGTACTTC; CDR3: CASSYLGTREETQYF
D: NA; J: TRBJ2-3; V: TRBV4-1; size: many; DNA: TGCGCCAGCAGCCAAGGACTGGCCTTAGGTGCAGATACGCAGTATTTT; CDR3: CASSQGLALGADTQYF
D: NA; J: TRBJ2-2; V: TRBV9; size: NA; DNA: TGTGCCAGCAGGCACCCGGACAGTCCTACAGGCACCGGGGAGCTGTTTTTT; CDR3: CASRHPDSPTGTGELFF
D: NA; J: TRBJ1-1; V: TRBV13; size: many; DNA: TGTGCCAGCAGCCGCGGGGTGGGGCAGTTCGACACTGAAGCTTTCTTT; CDR3: CASSRGVGQFDTEAFF
D: NA; J: TRBJ1-1; V: TRBV12-3/TRBV12-4; size: many; DNA: TGTGCCAGCAGTTTAACCGGGGGCGCTGGCGCTGAAGCTTTCTTT; CDR3: CASSLTGGAGAEAFF
D: NA; J: TRBJ2-2; V: TRBV7-6; size: NA; DNA: TGTGCCAGCAGCTTTGACGGGGCGGGGAACACCGGGGAGCTGTTTTTT; CDR3: CASSFDGAGNTGELFF
D: NA; J: TRBJ1-6; V: TRBV7-3; size: NA; DNA: TGTGCCAGCAGCACGGGGACCCAAAATTCACCCCTCCACTTT; CDR3: CASSTGTQNSPLHF
D: NA; J: TRBJ1-5; V: TRBV2; size: many; DNA: TGTGCCAGCAGTGAAGGACAGACTATCCCGGGGCCCCAGCATTTT; CDR3: CASSEGQTIPGPQHF
D: NA; J: TRBJ2-3; V: TRBV29-1; size: many; DNA: TGCAGCGTTGTGGAAACAGATACGCAGTATTTT; CDR3: CSVVETDTQYF
D: NA; J: TRBJ2-3; V: TRBV7-6; size: many; DNA: TGTGCCAGCAGCCCAAGTGGGGGCGGGGGCACAGATACGCAGTATTTT; CDR3: CASSPSGGGGTDTQYF
D: NA; J: TRBJ1-2; V: TRBV9; size: few; DNA: TGTGCCAGCAGCGTCGGGGGCGACTATGGCTACACCTTC; CDR3: CASSVGGDYGYTF
D: TRBD2; J: TRBJ2-3; V: TRBV9; size: many; DNA: TGTGCCAGCAGCGTAGGGGGTAGCGGGAGTGCGACAGATACGCAGTATTTT; CDR3: CASSVGGSGSATDTQYF
D: TRBD2; J: TRBJ2-2; V: TRBV10-3; size: many; DNA: TGTGCCACCCAAGCGGGAGTTACGAACACCGGGGAGCTGTTTTTT; CDR3: CATQAGVTNTGELFF
D: TRBD1; J: TRBJ2-1; V: TRBV27; size: NA; DNA: TGTGCCAGCAGTTACTCCGGGACAGAATACAATGAGCAGTTCTTC; CDR3: CASSYSGTEYNEQFF
D: TRBD1; J: TRBJ2-1; V: TRBV24-1; size: many; DNA: TGTGCCACCAGTGCCGGACAGGGCCCCGAGGAGCAGTTCTTC; CDR3: CATSAGQGPEEQFF
D: NA; J: TRBJ2-1; V: TRBV7-9; size: NA; DNA: TGTGCCAGCAGCTCGGCAGGGGTTGAGCAGTTCTTC; CDR3: CASSSAGVEQFF
D: NA; J: TRBJ2-7; V: TRBV9; size: few; DNA: TGTGCCAGCAGCGTAGGTGAATCCTACGAGCAGTACTTC; CDR3: CASSVGESYEQYF
D: TRBD2; J: TRBJ2-1; V: TRBV20-1; size: many; DNA: TGCAGTGTCCGACTAGCGGCCTCCTACAATGAGCAGTTCTTC; CDR3: CSVRLAASYNEQFF
D: NA; J: TRBJ2-7; V: TRBV19; size: NA; DNA: TGTGCCAGTAGTATAACGGTCGGAGACTACGAGCAGTACTTC; CDR3: CASSITVGDYEQYF
D: NA; J: TRBJ2-1; V: TRBV11-2; size: many; DNA: TGTGCCAGCAGCTTATCCCGGGGGCGGGTGAATGAGCAGTTCTTC; CDR3: CASSLSRGRVNEQFF
D: NA; J: TRBJ2-6; V: TRBV15; size: NA; DNA: TGTGCCACCAGCAAAACCAGGGCTGGGGCCAACGTCCTGACTTTC; CDR3: CATSKTRAGANVLTF
D: NA; J: TRBJ2-2; V: TRBV27; size: NA; DNA: TGTGCCAGCAGTTTCTCCAGAGGCACCGGGAAGCTGTTTTTT; CDR3: CASSFSRGTGKLFF
D: NA; J: TRBJ1-4; V: TRBV28; size: many; DNA: TGTGCCAGCAGCAAACTTATCCAGGCTCCTAATGAAAAACTGTTTTTT; CDR3: CASSKLIQAPNEKLFF
D: NA; J: TRBJ1-2; V: TRBV5-1; size: many; DNA: TGCGCCAGCAGCTCCCCAGGGGACTATGGCTACACCTTC; CDR3: CASSSPGDYGYTF
D: NA; J: TRBJ1-5; V: TRBV4-3; size: many; DNA: TGCGCCAGCAGCCAAGACAGGGTTTATTCATTGCAGCCCCAGCATTTT; CDR3: CASSQDRVYSLQPQHF
D: TRBD2; J: TRBJ2-3; V: TRBV6-2/TRBV6-3; size: many; DNA: TGTGCCAGCAGTTCCCTAGCGGGGGTCGTGGATACGCAGTATTTT; CDR3: CASSSLAGVVDTQYF
D: TRBD2; J: TRBJ2-7; V: TRBV4-1; size: many; DNA: TGCGCCAGCAGCCCAGGCACTAGCGGGCCTTACGAGCAGTACTTC; CDR3: CASSPGTSGPYEQYF
D: TRBD2; J: TRBJ2-1; V: TRBV28; size: few; DNA: TGTGCCAGCAGTCGCCCCCTCCCTAGCGGGAGCATCGACAATGAGCAGTTCTTC; CDR3: CASSRPLPSGSIDNEQFF